This T cell receptor beta chain is from a study of technical replicates of blood from several donors (dated by TCRdb to 2016 to 2017). V is pruned by 1 base and J by 2 bases, leaving 2 bases of the junction without a gene match. Reading the germline V gene gives CDR1 SGHRS and CDR2 YFSETQ. The CDR3 has 14 amino acids, counting the end cysteine and phenylalanine. Kept here is only the CDR3 DNA, which spans 42 bases and is read in frame from base 1. Library prep was done by the immunoSEQ multiplex PCR assay. What TCRdb holds here is the immuneACCESS table cut down to in-frame rearrangements. Part of the clones is not present; checked against another copy, under half of the missing clones reflect an unresolved V gene, and the others are unexplained. This sample has tens of thousands of clones in its table, and roughly 96% of those were observed once. Approximately 0.3% of the sample goes to the ten largest clones.

In regard to this clone: This clone's antigen is unknown. Base qualities were left out, and no much larger clone turns up one base away.

Sample: T cells isolated from PBMCs. The chain is assembled from TRBV5-1 and TRBJ1-1, and 7 junction bases match TRBD1. The sequence came from a human donor in good health. The nucleotide sequence is given as TGCGCCAGCAGCTTGAAAGGGGGCAACACTGAAGCTTTCTTT. It codes for CASSLKGGNTEAFF.